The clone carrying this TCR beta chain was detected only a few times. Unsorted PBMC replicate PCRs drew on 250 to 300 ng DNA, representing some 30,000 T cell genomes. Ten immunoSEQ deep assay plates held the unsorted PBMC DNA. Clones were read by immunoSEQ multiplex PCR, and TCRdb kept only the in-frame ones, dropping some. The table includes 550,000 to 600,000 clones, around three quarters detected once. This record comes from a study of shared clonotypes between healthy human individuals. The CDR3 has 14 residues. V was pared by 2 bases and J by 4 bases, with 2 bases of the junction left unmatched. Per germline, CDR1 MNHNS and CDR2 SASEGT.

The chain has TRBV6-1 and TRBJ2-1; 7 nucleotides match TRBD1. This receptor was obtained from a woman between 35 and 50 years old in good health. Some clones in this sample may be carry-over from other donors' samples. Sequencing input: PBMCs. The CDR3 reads CASSEMDRYNEQFF. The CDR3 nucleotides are TGTGCCAGCAGTGAAATGGACAGGTACAATGAGCAGTTCTTC.